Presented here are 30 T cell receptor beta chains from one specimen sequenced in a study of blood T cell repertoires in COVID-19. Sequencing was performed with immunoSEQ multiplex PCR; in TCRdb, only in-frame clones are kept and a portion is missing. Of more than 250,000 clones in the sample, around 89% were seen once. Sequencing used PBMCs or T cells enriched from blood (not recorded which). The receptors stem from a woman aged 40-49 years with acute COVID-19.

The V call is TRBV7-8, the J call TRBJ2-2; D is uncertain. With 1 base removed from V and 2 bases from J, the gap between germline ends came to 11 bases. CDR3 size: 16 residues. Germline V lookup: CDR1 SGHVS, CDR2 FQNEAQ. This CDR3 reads CASSLDSRLNTGELFF. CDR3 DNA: TGTGCCAGCAGCTTAGACTCCCGACTTAACACCGGGGAGCTGTTTTTT.

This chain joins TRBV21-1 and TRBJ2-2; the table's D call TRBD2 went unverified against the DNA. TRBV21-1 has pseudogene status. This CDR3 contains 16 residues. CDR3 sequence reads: CASSLTEFANTGELFF. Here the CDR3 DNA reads TGTGCCAGCAGCCTCACCGAGTTCGCGAACACCGGGGAGCTGTTTTTT.

CDR3 in DNA: TGTGCCAGCACTAGGACAGGGGGCGCGGAGACCCAGTACTTC. It specifies CASTRTGGAETQYF. The chain joins TRBV28 to TRBJ2-5; 11 bases line up with TRBD1. The germline V gene encodes CDR1 MDHEN and CDR2 SYDVKM. The V segment lost 7 bases and the J segment 5 bases; nucleotides outside the gene matches: 6. The CDR3 consists of 14 residues.

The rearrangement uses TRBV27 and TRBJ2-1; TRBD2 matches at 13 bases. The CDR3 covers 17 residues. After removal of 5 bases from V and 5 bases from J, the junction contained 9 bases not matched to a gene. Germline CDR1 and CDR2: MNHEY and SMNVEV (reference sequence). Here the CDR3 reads CASSPLAGGPGNNEQFF. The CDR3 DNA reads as TGTGCCAGCAGTCCACTAGCGGGAGGGCCGGGAAACAATGAGCAGTTCTTC.

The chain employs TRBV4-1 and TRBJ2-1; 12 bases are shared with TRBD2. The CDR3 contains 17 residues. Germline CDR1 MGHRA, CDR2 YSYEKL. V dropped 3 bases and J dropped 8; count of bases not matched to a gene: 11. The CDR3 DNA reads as TGCGCCAGCAGCCATAGACTAGCGGGAGTGTTGGGCCATGAGCAGTTCTTC. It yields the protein CASSHRLAGVLGHEQFF.

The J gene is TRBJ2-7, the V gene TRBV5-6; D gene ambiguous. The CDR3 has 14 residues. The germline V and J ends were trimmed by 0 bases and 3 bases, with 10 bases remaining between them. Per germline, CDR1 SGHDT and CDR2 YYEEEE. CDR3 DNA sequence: TGTGCCAGCAGCTTGGTCGGGTCCCGCTACGAGCAGTACGTC. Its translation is CASSLVGSRYEQYV.

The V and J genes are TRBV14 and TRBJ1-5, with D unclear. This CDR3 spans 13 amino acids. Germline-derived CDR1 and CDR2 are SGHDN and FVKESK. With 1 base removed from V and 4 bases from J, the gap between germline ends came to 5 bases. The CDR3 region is CASSQGLNQPQHF. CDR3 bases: TGTGCCAGCAGCCAAGGACTTAATCAGCCCCAGCATTTT.

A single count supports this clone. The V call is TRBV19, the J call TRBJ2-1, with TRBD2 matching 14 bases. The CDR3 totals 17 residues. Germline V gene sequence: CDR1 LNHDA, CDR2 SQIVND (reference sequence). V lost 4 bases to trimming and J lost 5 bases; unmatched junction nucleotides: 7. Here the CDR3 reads CASSTIGTSGSHNEQFF. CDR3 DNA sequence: TGTGCCAGTAGTACCATAGGGACTAGCGGGAGTCACAATGAGCAGTTCTTC.

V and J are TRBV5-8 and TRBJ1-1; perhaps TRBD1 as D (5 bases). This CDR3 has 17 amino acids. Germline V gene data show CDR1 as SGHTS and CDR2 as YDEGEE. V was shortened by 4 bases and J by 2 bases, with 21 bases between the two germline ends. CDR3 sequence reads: CASSPRIAGTLNTEAFF. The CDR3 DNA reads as TGTGCCAGCAGCCCTCGGATTGCGGGGACCCTCAACACTGAAGCTTTCTTT. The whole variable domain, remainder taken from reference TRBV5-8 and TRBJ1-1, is EAGVTQSPTHLIKTRGQQATLRCSPISGHTSVYWYQQALGLGLQFLLWYDEGEERNRGNFPPRFSGRQFPNYSSELNVNALELEDSALYLCASSPRIAGTLNTEAFFGQGTRLTVV.

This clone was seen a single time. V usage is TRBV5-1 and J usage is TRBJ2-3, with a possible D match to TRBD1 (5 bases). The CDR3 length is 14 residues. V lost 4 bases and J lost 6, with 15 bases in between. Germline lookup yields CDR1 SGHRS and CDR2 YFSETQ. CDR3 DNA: TGCGCCAGCAGCGAGTCCTGGGGCAGGGATACGCAGTATTTT. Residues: CASSESWGRDTQYF.

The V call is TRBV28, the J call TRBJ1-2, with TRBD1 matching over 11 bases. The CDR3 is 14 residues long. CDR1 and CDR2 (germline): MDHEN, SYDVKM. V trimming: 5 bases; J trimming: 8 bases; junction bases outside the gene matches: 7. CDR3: CASSRTGGADGYTF. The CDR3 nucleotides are TGTGCCAGCAGTCGGACAGGGGGCGCTGACGGCTACACCTTC.

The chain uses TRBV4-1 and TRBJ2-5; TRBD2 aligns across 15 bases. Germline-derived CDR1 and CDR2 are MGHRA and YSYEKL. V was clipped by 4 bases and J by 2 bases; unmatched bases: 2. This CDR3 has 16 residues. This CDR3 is CASSLGLAGGQETQYF. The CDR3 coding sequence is TGCGCCAGCAGCCTTGGACTAGCGGGAGGGCAAGAGACCCAGTACTTC.

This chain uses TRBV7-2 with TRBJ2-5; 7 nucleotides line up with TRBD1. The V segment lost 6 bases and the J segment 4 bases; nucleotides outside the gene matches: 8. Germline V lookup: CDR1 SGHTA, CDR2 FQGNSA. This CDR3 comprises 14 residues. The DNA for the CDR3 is TGTGCCAGCAGTTTCCAAAGGGGGCGAGAGACCCAGTACTTC. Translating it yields CASSFQRGRETQYF.

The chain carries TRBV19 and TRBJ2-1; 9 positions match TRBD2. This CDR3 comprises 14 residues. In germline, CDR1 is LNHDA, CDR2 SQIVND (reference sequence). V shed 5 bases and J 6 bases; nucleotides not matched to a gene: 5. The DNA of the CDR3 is TGTGCCAGTAGTGGCGGGAGGGGCCGCAATGAGCAGTTCTTC. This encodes CASSGGRGRNEQFF. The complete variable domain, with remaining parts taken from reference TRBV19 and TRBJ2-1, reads DGGITQSPKYLFRKEGQNVTLSCEQNLNHDAMYWYRQDPGQGLRLIYYSQIVNDFQKGDIAEGYSVSREKKESFPLTVTSAQKNPTAFYLCASSGGRGRNEQFFGPGTRLTVL.

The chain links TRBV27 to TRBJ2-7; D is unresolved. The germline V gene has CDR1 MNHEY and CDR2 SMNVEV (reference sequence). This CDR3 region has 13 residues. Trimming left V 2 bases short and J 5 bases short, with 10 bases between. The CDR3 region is CASSLSRKDEQYF. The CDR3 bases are TGTGCCAGCAGTTTAAGCAGGAAAGACGAGCAGTACTTC.

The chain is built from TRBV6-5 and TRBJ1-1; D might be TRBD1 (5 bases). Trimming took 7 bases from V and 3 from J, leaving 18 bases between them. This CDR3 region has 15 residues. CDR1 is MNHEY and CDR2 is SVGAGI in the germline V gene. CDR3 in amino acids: CASTQRGSRDTEAFF. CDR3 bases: TGTGCCAGCACCCAACGGGGGTCTAGAGACACTGAAGCTTTCTTT.

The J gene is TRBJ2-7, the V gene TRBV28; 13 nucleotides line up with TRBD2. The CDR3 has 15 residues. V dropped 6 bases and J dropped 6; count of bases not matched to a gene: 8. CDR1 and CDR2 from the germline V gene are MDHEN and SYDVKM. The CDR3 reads CASRSWGLAGLEQYF. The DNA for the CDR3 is TGTGCCAGCAGGTCTTGGGGACTAGCGGGGCTCGAGCAGTACTTC.

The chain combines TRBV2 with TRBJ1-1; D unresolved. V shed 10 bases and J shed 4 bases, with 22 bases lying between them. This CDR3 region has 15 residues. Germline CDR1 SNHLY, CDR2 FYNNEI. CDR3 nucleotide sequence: TGTGCCACGCAGGAACTGAGGAGGATGGGCACTGAAGCTTTCTTT. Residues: CATQELRRMGTEAFF. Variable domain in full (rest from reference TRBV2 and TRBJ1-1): EPEVTQTPSHQVTQMGQEVILRCVPISNHLYFYWYRQILGQKVEFLVSFYNNEISEKSEIFDDQFSVERPDGSNFTLKIRSTKLEDSAMYFCATQELRRMGTEAFFGQGTRLTVV.

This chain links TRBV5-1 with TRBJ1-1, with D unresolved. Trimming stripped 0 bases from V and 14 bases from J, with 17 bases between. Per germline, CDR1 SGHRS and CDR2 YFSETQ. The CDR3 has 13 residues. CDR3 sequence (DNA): TGCGCCAGCAGCTTGGGTGGACTCCAAGCTTACTTCTTT. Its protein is CASSLGGLQAYFF.

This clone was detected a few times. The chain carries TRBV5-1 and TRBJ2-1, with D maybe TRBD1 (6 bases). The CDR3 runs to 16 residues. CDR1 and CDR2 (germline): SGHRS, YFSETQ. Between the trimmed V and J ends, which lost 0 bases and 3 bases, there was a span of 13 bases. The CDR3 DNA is TGCGCCAGCAGCTTGGAACAGGGTAGGGGCTACAATGAGCAGTTCTTC. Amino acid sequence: CASSLEQGRGYNEQFF. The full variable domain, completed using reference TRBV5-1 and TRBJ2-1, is KAGVTQTPRYLIKTRGQQVTLSCSPISGHRSVSWYQQTPGQGLQFLFEYFSETQRNKGNFPGRFSGRQFSNSRSEMNVSTLELGDSALYLCASSLEQGRGYNEQFFGPGTRLTVL.

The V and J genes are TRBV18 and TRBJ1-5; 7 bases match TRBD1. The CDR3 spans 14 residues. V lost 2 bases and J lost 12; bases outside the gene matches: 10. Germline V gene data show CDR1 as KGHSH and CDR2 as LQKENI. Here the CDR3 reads CASSPGNERDSQHF. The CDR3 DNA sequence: TGTGCCAGCTCACCAGGTAACGAAAGGGACAGCCAGCATTTT.

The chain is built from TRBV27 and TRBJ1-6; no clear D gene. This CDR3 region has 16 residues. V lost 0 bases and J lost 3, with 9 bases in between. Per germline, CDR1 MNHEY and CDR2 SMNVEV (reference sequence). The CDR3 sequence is CASSLSVQNYNSPLHF. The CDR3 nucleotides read TGTGCCAGCAGTTTATCGGTACAGAACTATAATTCACCCCTCCACTTT.

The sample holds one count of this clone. CDR3 DNA sequence: TGTGCCAGCAGGGAGCTAGCGGGAGCACAAGAGACCCAGTACTTC. It is translated as CASRELAGAQETQYF. The chain employs TRBV2 and TRBJ2-5, with TRBD2 matching over 10 bases. The V and J ends lost 6 bases and 2 bases, in that order; junction bases with no gene match: 6. The CDR3 has 15 residues. The germline V gene encodes CDR1 SNHLY and CDR2 FYNNEI.

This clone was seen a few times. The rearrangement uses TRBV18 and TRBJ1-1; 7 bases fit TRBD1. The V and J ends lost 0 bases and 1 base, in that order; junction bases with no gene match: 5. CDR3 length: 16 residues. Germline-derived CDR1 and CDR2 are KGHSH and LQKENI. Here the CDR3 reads CASSPPPGTANTEAFF. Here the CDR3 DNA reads TGTGCCAGCTCACCACCCCCCGGGACAGCGAACACTGAAGCTTTCTTT.

The CDR3 DNA is TGTGCCAGCAGCACCACGCGGGAGGGCCCTCATACCTACGAGCAGTACGTC. It encodes CASSTTREGPHTYEQYV. The chain uses TRBV11-3 and TRBJ2-7; 9 bases fit TRBD2. This CDR3 region has 17 residues. CDR1 and CDR2 from the germline V gene are SGHNT and YENEEA. Germline trimming cut 5 bases from V and 2 bases from J; bases unmatched to any gene: 13.

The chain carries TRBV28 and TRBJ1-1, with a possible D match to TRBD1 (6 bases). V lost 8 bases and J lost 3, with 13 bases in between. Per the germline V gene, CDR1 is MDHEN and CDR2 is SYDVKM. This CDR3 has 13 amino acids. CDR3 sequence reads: CASHSTGYTEAFF. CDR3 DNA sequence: TGTGCCAGCCACTCAACAGGGTACACTGAAGCTTTCTTT.

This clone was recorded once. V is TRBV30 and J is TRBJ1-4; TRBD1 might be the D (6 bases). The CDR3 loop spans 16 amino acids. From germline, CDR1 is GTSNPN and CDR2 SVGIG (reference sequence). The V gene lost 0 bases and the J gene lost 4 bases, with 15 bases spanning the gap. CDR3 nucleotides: TGTGCCTGGAGTGTAGGGACAATGGGTCTTAATGAAAAACTGTTTTTT. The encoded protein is CAWSVGTMGLNEKLFF.

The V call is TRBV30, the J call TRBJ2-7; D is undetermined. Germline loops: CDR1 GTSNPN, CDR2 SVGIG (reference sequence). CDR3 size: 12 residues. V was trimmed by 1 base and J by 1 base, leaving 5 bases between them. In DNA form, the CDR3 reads TGTGCCTGGAGTGGAACATCCTACGAGCAGTACTTC. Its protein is CAWSGTSYEQYF.

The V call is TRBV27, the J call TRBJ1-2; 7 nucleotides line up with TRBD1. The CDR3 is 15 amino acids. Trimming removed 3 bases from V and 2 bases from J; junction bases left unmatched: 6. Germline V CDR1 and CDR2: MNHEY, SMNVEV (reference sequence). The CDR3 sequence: CASSFTGQANYGYTF. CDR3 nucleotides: TGTGCCAGCAGTTTCACCGGACAGGCAAACTATGGCTACACCTTC.

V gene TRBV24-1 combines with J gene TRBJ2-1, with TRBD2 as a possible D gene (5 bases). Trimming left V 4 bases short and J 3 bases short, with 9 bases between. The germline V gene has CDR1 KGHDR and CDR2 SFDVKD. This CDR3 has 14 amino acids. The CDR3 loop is CATSEHGLYNEQFF. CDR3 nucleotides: TGTGCCACCAGTGAACACGGACTCTACAATGAGCAGTTCTTC.